The rows below give T cell receptor beta chains drawn from one sample of a study of CD8 T cells in Susac syndrome. From the immunoSEQ multiplex PCR reads, TCRdb called clonotypes with MiXCR, one entry per CDR3 protein. The data show around 170,000 distinct CDR3 sequences, approximately 95% seen once. Material: CD4+ T cells from PBMCs. Receptors originate from a human donor with Susac syndrome. Each CDR3 is given with its conserved first and last residue. The order of the fields is D gene, clone size, J gene, V gene, CDR3 DNA, CDR3 protein. D genes are given only for firm matches. Clone size is not always given. Where it is, it says once, few, many or a class for expanded clones.

d_gene: TRBD1; abundance: .; j_gene: TRBJ2-6; v_gene: TRBV2; CDR3nt: TGTGCCAGCAGACCGGGACAGGGCCGCTCTGGGGCCAACGTCCTGACTTTC; CDR3aa: CASRPGQGRSGANVLTF
d_gene: TRBD2; abundance: .; j_gene: TRBJ2-7; v_gene: TRBV29-1; CDR3nt: TGCAGCGTTGGGACTAGCGGGATGTACGAGCAGTACTTC; CDR3aa: CSVGTSGMYEQYF
d_gene: .; abundance: .; j_gene: TRBJ2-3; v_gene: TRBV18; CDR3nt: TGTGCCAGCTCACCCACTACAGATACGCAGTATTTT; CDR3aa: CASSPTTDTQYF
d_gene: TRBD1; abundance: once; j_gene: TRBJ2-7; v_gene: TRBV24-1; CDR3nt: TGTGCCACCAGTGATCGAGGACAGGGGGCCGACGAGCAGTACTTC; CDR3aa: CATSDRGQGADEQYF
d_gene: .; abundance: .; j_gene: TRBJ1-6; v_gene: TRBV5-6; CDR3nt: TGTGCCAGCAGCTTGGAGCGCGGGGGATTAGATAATTCACCCCTCCACTTT; CDR3aa: CASSLERGGLDNSPLHF
d_gene: TRBD2; abundance: .; j_gene: TRBJ2-7; v_gene: TRBV20-1; CDR3nt: TGCAGTGCTAGACCCCCTTTACTAGCGGGAGTTGCCTACGAGCAGTACTTC; CDR3aa: CSARPPLLAGVAYEQYF
d_gene: .; abundance: .; j_gene: TRBJ2-2; v_gene: TRBV2; CDR3nt: TGTGCCAGCAGAAGGAGGGACAACGCCGGGGAGCTGTTTTTT; CDR3aa: CASRRRDNAGELFF
d_gene: .; abundance: .; j_gene: TRBJ1-2; v_gene: TRBV3-1; CDR3nt: TGTGCCAGCAGCTCCCGCGGGGAGAATGGCTACACCTTC; CDR3aa: CASSSRGENGYTF
d_gene: .; abundance: .; j_gene: TRBJ1-4; v_gene: TRBV29-1; CDR3nt: TGCAGCGTCTACTTAGTCCGGGACCGCGGTGAAAAACTGTTTTTT; CDR3aa: CSVYLVRDRGEKLFF
d_gene: .; abundance: .; j_gene: TRBJ1-5; v_gene: TRBV30; CDR3nt: TGTGCCTGGGCCCAGGGGCTTTGGCAGCCCCAGCATTTT; CDR3aa: CAWAQGLWQPQHF
d_gene: .; abundance: .; j_gene: TRBJ2-7; v_gene: TRBV12-3/TRBV12-4; CDR3nt: TGTGCCAGCAGTTTATCAAGATCCGAGCAGTACTTC; CDR3aa: CASSLSRSEQYF
d_gene: .; abundance: .; j_gene: TRBJ1-2; v_gene: TRBV27; CDR3nt: TGTGCCAGCAGCCGCGGGGGGGGGCCCTATGGCTACACCTTC; CDR3aa: CASSRGGGPYGYTF
d_gene: .; abundance: .; j_gene: TRBJ2-2; v_gene: TRBV30; CDR3nt: TGTGCCTGGAGTAGTCCACTATCACCGAGGACCGGGGAGCTGTTTTTT; CDR3aa: CAWSSPLSPRTGELFF
d_gene: .; abundance: once; j_gene: TRBJ1-1; v_gene: TRBV6-6; CDR3nt: TGTGCCAGCAGTGCCGGACAGATGAACACTGAAGCTTTCTTT; CDR3aa: CASSAGQMNTEAFF
d_gene: TRBD1; abundance: .; j_gene: TRBJ1-4; v_gene: TRBV27; CDR3nt: TGTGCCAGCAGTCAGGGACAGGGGGACGTTGGAAAACTGTTTTTT; CDR3aa: CASSQGQGDVGKLFF
d_gene: .; abundance: .; j_gene: TRBJ2-5; v_gene: TRBV6-2/TRBV6-3; CDR3nt: TGTGCCAGCAGCCCCGACAGTTCTAGGGAGACCCAGTACTTC; CDR3aa: CASSPDSSRETQYF
d_gene: .; abundance: .; j_gene: TRBJ2-1; v_gene: TRBV29-1; CDR3nt: TGCAGCGCCCAAGGACTCCTCTCCTACAATGAGCAGTTCTTC; CDR3aa: CSAQGLLSYNEQFF
d_gene: TRBD2; abundance: .; j_gene: TRBJ2-1; v_gene: TRBV24-1; CDR3nt: TGTGCCACCAGTGACCCAAGCGGGGGCAGGTTCTTC; CDR3aa: CATSDPSGGRFF
d_gene: .; abundance: .; j_gene: TRBJ1-2; v_gene: TRBV11-1; CDR3nt: TGTGCCAGCAGCCCGGACAGCAACATTAACTATGGCTACACCTTC; CDR3aa: CASSPDSNINYGYTF
d_gene: TRBD1; abundance: .; j_gene: TRBJ2-3; v_gene: TRBV19; CDR3nt: TGTGCCAGTAGTAAATTGGGACAGTGGACAGATACGCAGTATTTT; CDR3aa: CASSKLGQWTDTQYF
d_gene: .; abundance: .; j_gene: TRBJ1-2; v_gene: TRBV5-6; CDR3nt: TGTGCCAGCAGCGGACGGCCAGGCCTGGCTAACTATGGCTACACCTTC; CDR3aa: CASSGRPGLANYGYTF
d_gene: TRBD1; abundance: .; j_gene: TRBJ1-6; v_gene: TRBV20-1; CDR3nt: TGCAGTGCCCAACCCCGACAGGGCGAAAATTCACCCCTCCACTTT; CDR3aa: CSAQPRQGENSPLHF
d_gene: .; abundance: few; j_gene: TRBJ2-1; v_gene: TRBV19; CDR3nt: TGTGCCAGTAGTCCCCTTAGCTCCTACAATGAGCAGTTCTTC; CDR3aa: CASSPLSSYNEQFF
d_gene: TRBD1; abundance: .; j_gene: TRBJ1-5; v_gene: TRBV7-2; CDR3nt: TGTGCCAGCAGCCCCTATGGACAGGGTAGCAATCAGCCCCAGCATTTT; CDR3aa: CASSPYGQGSNQPQHF
d_gene: .; abundance: .; j_gene: TRBJ2-7; v_gene: TRBV28; CDR3nt: TGTGCCAGCAGCCTCCGAGGGGACGAGCAGTACTTC; CDR3aa: CASSLRGDEQYF
d_gene: .; abundance: .; j_gene: TRBJ2-3; v_gene: TRBV14; CDR3nt: TGTGCCAGCAGCCGATTACCCACAGATACGCAGTATTTT; CDR3aa: CASSRLPTDTQYF
d_gene: .; abundance: .; j_gene: TRBJ2-1; v_gene: TRBV20-1; CDR3nt: TGCAGTGCTACAGCCCCAACTGAGCAGTTCTTC; CDR3aa: CSATAPTEQFF
d_gene: .; abundance: .; j_gene: TRBJ2-2; v_gene: TRBV7-8; CDR3nt: TGTGCCAGCAGCCCCCCCAACACAGGGTTCGCCACCGGGGAGCTGTTTTTT; CDR3aa: CASSPPNTGFATGELFF
d_gene: .; abundance: .; j_gene: TRBJ2-3; v_gene: TRBV24-1; CDR3nt: TGTGCCACCAGTGAAGAAGGGAGCACAGATACGCAGTATTTT; CDR3aa: CATSEEGSTDTQYF
d_gene: .; abundance: .; j_gene: TRBJ1-1; v_gene: TRBV5-4; CDR3nt: TGTGCCAGCAGCCCCTACGTAGGGTCGAACACTGAAGCTTTCTTT; CDR3aa: CASSPYVGSNTEAFF
d_gene: TRBD1; abundance: .; j_gene: TRBJ1-2; v_gene: TRBV11-2; CDR3nt: TGTGCCAGCAGCTTAGGGACAGGGAACTATGGCTACACCTTC; CDR3aa: CASSLGTGNYGYTF
d_gene: .; abundance: .; j_gene: TRBJ2-7; v_gene: TRBV30; CDR3nt: TGTGCCTGGAGCCAATCCGCGGACGAGCAGTACTTC; CDR3aa: CAWSQSADEQYF
d_gene: TRBD1; abundance: .; j_gene: TRBJ2-7; v_gene: TRBV27; CDR3nt: TGTGCCAGCAGTTTCCGACAGGGGCGCTACGAGCAGTACTTC; CDR3aa: CASSFRQGRYEQYF
d_gene: .; abundance: .; j_gene: TRBJ2-5; v_gene: TRBV20-1; CDR3nt: TGCAGTGCTAGAGCGGGGGCAGGTGGAGAGACCCAGTACTTC; CDR3aa: CSARAGAGGETQYF
d_gene: .; abundance: .; j_gene: TRBJ1-2; v_gene: TRBV7-9; CDR3nt: TGTGCCAGCAGCTCGACTCTTGGCTACACCTTC; CDR3aa: CASSSTLGYTF
d_gene: .; abundance: .; j_gene: TRBJ1-5; v_gene: TRBV3-1; CDR3nt: TGTGCCAGCAGCCAAGAGCCCGGGGGGGGTCAGCCCCAGCATTTT; CDR3aa: CASSQEPGGGQPQHF
d_gene: .; abundance: .; j_gene: TRBJ2-7; v_gene: TRBV28; CDR3nt: TGTGCCAGCAGGGGTAGCTCCGAGCAGTACTTC; CDR3aa: CASRGSSEQYF
d_gene: .; abundance: .; j_gene: TRBJ1-4; v_gene: TRBV15; CDR3nt: TGTGCCACCAGCAGAGATCGGGGGGCCGCGGCAACTAATGAAAAACTGTTTTTT; CDR3aa: CATSRDRGAAATNEKLFF
d_gene: TRBD2; abundance: .; j_gene: TRBJ2-5; v_gene: TRBV3-1; CDR3nt: TGTGCCAGCAGCCCCCTCGGGGAGCGGGGGGGGCAAGAGACCCAGTACTTC; CDR3aa: CASSPLGERGGQETQYF
d_gene: .; abundance: once; j_gene: TRBJ1-1; v_gene: TRBV4-3; CDR3nt: TGCGCCAGCAGCCGTGACAGACTAAACACTGAAGCTTTCTTT; CDR3aa: CASSRDRLNTEAFF
d_gene: .; abundance: .; j_gene: TRBJ2-3; v_gene: TRBV18; CDR3nt: TGTGCCAGCTCACCACTCAGTGCAGATACGCAGTATTTT; CDR3aa: CASSPLSADTQYF
d_gene: .; abundance: .; j_gene: TRBJ2-7; v_gene: TRBV7-3; CDR3nt: TGTGCCAGCAGCGCCGGGCCGCTCTACGAGCAGTACTTC; CDR3aa: CASSAGPLYEQYF
d_gene: .; abundance: .; j_gene: TRBJ1-5; v_gene: TRBV5-4; CDR3nt: TGTGCCAGCAGCGCTGACGGCAACAATCAGCCCCAGCATTTT; CDR3aa: CASSADGNNQPQHF